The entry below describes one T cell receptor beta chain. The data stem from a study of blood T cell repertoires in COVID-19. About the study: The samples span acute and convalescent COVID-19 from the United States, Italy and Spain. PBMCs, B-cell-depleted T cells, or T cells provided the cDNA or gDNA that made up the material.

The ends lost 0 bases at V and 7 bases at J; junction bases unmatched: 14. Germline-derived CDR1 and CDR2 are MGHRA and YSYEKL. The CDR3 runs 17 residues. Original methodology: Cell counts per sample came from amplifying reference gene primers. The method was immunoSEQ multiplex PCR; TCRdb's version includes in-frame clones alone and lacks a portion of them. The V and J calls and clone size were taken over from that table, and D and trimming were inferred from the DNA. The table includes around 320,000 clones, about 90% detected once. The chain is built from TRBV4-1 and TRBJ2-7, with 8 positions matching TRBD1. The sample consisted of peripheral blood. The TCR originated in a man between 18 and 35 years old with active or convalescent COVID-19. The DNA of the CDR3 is TGCGCCAGCAGCCAAGACGCGGGACAGGTGACCTCCCTAGAGCAGTACTTC. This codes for CASSQDAGQVTSLEQYF.